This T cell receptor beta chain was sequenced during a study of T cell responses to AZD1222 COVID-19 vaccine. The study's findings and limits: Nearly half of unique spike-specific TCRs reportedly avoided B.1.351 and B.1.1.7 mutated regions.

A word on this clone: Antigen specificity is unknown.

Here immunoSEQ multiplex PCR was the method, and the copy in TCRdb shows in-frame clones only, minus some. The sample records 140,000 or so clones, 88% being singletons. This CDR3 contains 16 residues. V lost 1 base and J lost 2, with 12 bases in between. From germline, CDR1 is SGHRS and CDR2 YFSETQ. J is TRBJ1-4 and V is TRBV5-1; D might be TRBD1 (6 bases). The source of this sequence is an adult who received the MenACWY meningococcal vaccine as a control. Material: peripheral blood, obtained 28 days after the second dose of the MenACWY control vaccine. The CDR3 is CASSLLGAPTNEKLFF. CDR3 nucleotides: TGCGCCAGCAGCTTGTTGGGGGCGCCGACTAATGAAAAACTGTTTTTT.